The 18 T cell receptor beta chains presented below share a single source sample, sequenced in a study of shared clonotypes between healthy human individuals. Profiled with immunoSEQ multiplex PCR; TCRdb holds only in-frame clones, not every one. The sample records more than 550,000 clones, around 90% being singletons. The sequencing input was memory CD8+ T cells from PBMCs. Subset denoted: CD45RO+ cells pooled with CCR7-negative TemRA cells. These receptors were obtained from a man aged 18 to 29 in good health. Some clones in this sample may be carry-over from other donors' samples.

Here the CDR3 reads CASPGPSYEQYF. The CDR3 DNA reads TGTGCCAGCCCCGGGCCCTCCTACGAGCAGTACTTC. The chain uses TRBV21-1 and TRBJ2-7. TRBV21-1 is listed as a pseudogene. This CDR3 spans 12 amino acids.

The genes are TRBV9 and TRBJ2-1; 9 bases fit TRBD1. Germline trimming cut 4 bases from V and 9 bases from J; bases unmatched to any gene: 11. The germline CDR1 and CDR2 sequences are SGDLS and YYNGEE. The CDR3 has 15 amino acids. The chain's CDR3 is CASSPIGTGNPEQFF. DNA for the CDR3: TGTGCCAGCAGCCCGATTGGGACAGGGAACCCTGAGCAGTTCTTC. The full variable domain, completed using reference TRBV9 and TRBJ2-1, is DSGVTQTPKHLITATGQRVTLRCSPRSGDLSVYWYQQSLDQGLQFLIQYYNGEERAKGNILERFSAQQFPDLHSELNLSSLELGDSALYFCASSPIGTGNPEQFFGPGTRLTVL.

This clone has more than one count but fewer than ten. V and J are TRBV7-9 and TRBJ2-7; the D gene is possibly TRBD2 (5 bases). Germline V gene sequence: CDR1 SEHNR, CDR2 FQNEAQ (reference sequence). V lost 7 bases and J 5 bases, leaving 30 bases between the germline ends. The CDR3 covers 18 residues. In DNA, the CDR3 is TGTGCCAGCACCCCCACGTCTCCAGCTACAGAGGGCTTACACGAGCAGTACTTC. This translates into CASTPTSPATEGLHEQYF.

This sequence joins TRBV4-1 and TRBJ2-7; TRBD2 aligns across 8 bases. The CDR3 totals 16 residues. V lost 4 bases to trimming and J lost 3 bases; unmatched junction nucleotides: 11. From germline, CDR1 is MGHRA and CDR2 YSYEKL. The CDR3 DNA reads TGCGCCAGCAGCCCCGACCGGGTAGCGGGGAACTACGAGCAGTACTTC. The encoded protein is CASSPDRVAGNYEQYF.

The gene calls are TRBV28 and TRBJ2-7, with a tentative D call TRBD2 (6 bases). The CDR3 runs to 13 residues. Germline V gene sequence: CDR1 MDHEN, CDR2 SYDVKM. V was pared by 3 bases and J by 7 bases, with 13 bases between. CDR3 nucleotide sequence: TGTGCCAGCAGTTTTCGGCGGAGGGTAGAGCAGTACTTC. Protein product: CASSFRRRVEQYF. Variable domain in full (rest from reference TRBV28 and TRBJ2-7): DVKVTQSSRYLVKRTGEKVFLECVQDMDHENMFWYRQDPGLGLRLIYFSYDVKMKEKGDIPEGYSVSREKKERFSLILESASTNQTSMYLCASSFRRRVEQYFGPGTRLTVT.

This chain links TRBV11-2 with TRBJ1-3, with D uncertain. V lost 1 base, J lost 4 bases, and 2 bases lay in between. The CDR3 consists of 12 residues. Looked up from germline, CDR1 is SGHAT and CDR2 is FQNNGV. DNA of the CDR3: TGTGCCAGCAGCTTAGCCGGAAACACCATATATTTT. This translates into CASSLAGNTIYF.

The table lists this clone with a count of one. The rearrangement links TRBV28 to TRBJ1-2, with D perhaps matching TRBD1 (6 bases). Trimming stripped 4 bases from V and 4 bases from J, with 22 bases between. The CDR3 totals 17 residues. Germline V gene sequence: CDR1 MDHEN, CDR2 SYDVKM. CDR3 nucleotide sequence: TGTGCCAGCAGTTGGGACAAGGGTACCCGGGTAGGCTATGGCTACACCTTC. Encoded protein: CASSWDKGTRVGYGYTF.

This clone was counted once. The sample holds other DNA sequences that translate to the same CDR3. V gene TRBV27 combines with J gene TRBJ1-1; TRBD1 matches at 8 bases. The germline V gene has CDR1 MNHEY and CDR2 SMNVEV (reference sequence). This CDR3 has 15 residues. Losses at the gene ends were 6 bases for V and 0 bases for J; bases not matched to a gene: 6. CDR3 coding DNA: TGTGCCAGCAGCCCTCGGACAGGGCTGAACACTGAAGCTTTCTTT. Amino acids: CASSPRTGLNTEAFF.

CDR3 sequence reads: CASSSRTVANTGELFF. In nucleotides, the CDR3 is TGTGCCAGCAGTTCCCGGACAGTTGCGAACACCGGGGAGCTGTTTTTT. The chain uses TRBV27 and TRBJ2-2, with D possibly TRBD1 on 6 matching bases. This CDR3 has 16 residues. CDR1 is MNHEY, CDR2 SMNVEV, per germline (reference sequence). Trimming removed 4 bases from V and 0 bases from J, with 12 bases in between.

The rearrangement joins TRBV7-2 to TRBJ2-1; 8 bases fit TRBD2. The length of the CDR3 is 14 residues. J lost 9 bases, V lost 1 base, and 5 bases had no gene match. Germline CDR1 reads SGHTA; CDR2 reads FQGNSA. CDR3 sequence (DNA): TGTGCCAGCAGCTTAGGAGCGGGAGCTTTTGAGCAGTTCTTC. It codes for CASSLGAGAFEQFF.

The chain carries TRBV7-3 and TRBJ2-3, with TRBD1 as a possible D gene (6 bases). With 5 bases removed from V and 2 bases from J, the gap between germline ends came to 17 bases. The CDR3 is made up of 16 amino acids. CDR1 is SGHTA and CDR2 is FQGTGA in the germline V gene. As DNA, the CDR3 is TGTGCCAGCAGCCCCGTAGGGGGTGGGCCCACAGATACGCAGTATTTT. Protein product: CASSPVGGGPTDTQYF.

This chain joins TRBV6-1 and TRBJ2-5, with D maybe TRBD1 (6 bases). The CDR3 is 15 amino acids. Between the trimmed V and J ends, which lost 4 bases and 13 bases, there was a span of 25 bases. The V gene's germline CDR1 is MNHNS and CDR2 SASEGT. For the CDR3, the DNA is TGTGCCAGCAGTGCGGGGTCAGGGGCCCTCTACGAGTTGTACTTC. This gives the protein CASSAGSGALYELYF.

This chain joins TRBV28 and TRBJ2-7; no firm D call. The germline V and J ends were trimmed by 6 bases and 3 bases, with 6 bases remaining between them. Germline values: CDR1 MDHEN, CDR2 SYDVKM. CDR3 size: 11 residues. CDR3 in DNA: TGTGCCAGCAGCGCCGTCTACGAGCAGTACTTC. Its translation is CASSAVYEQYF. Full variable domain (missing parts from reference TRBV28 and TRBJ2-7): DVKVTQSSRYLVKRTGEKVFLECVQDMDHENMFWYRQDPGLGLRLIYFSYDVKMKEKGDIPEGYSVSREKKERFSLILESASTNQTSMYLCASSAVYEQYFGPGTRLTVT.

V and J are TRBV9 and TRBJ2-2; 9 bases match TRBD1. Unmatched junction bases numbered 8, after V lost 1 base and J lost 7 bases. The CDR3 is made up of 16 amino acids. Germline CDR1 is SGDLS and CDR2 is YYNGEE. The CDR3 loop reads CASSVSGQGRNGELFF. Here the CDR3 DNA reads TGTGCCAGCAGCGTATCCGGACAGGGGCGAAACGGGGAGCTGTTTTTT.

The chain joins TRBV2 to TRBJ2-7; 10 nucleotides line up with TRBD1. The V gene's germline CDR1 is SNHLY and CDR2 FYNNEI. V lost 4 bases, J lost 3 bases, and 6 bases stayed unmatched. CDR3 length equals 15 residues. The CDR3 bases are TGTGCCAGCAGTGGAGGGACAGGGGACTTCTACGAGCAGTACTTC. Protein product: CASSGGTGDFYEQYF.

The rearrangement links TRBV30 to TRBJ2-1; TRBD2 is a possible D gene (6 bases). Germline V lookup: CDR1 GTSNPN, CDR2 SVGIG (reference sequence). Trimming removed 0 bases at V and 6 bases at J, with 15 bases between. This CDR3 has 15 amino acids. The CDR3 DNA is TGTGCCTGGAGTGTAGGCAGCGGGCCACTCAATGAGCAGTTCTTC. Residues: CAWSVGSGPLNEQFF.

The chain links TRBV7-8 to TRBJ1-1; D possibly corresponds to TRBD1 (6 bases). Trimming cost V 0 bases and J 7 bases, with 15 bases left between them. Germline CDR1 is SGHVS and CDR2 is FQNEAQ. The CDR3 consists of 15 residues. The CDR3 nucleotides read TGTGCCAGCAGCTTAGCGGCGGGGGCGAGGGGTGAAGCTTTCTTT. Translating it yields CASSLAAGARGEAFF. The variable domain in full, with the rest retrieved from reference TRBV7-8 and TRBJ1-1, is GAGVSQSPRYKVAKRGQDVALRCDPISGHVSLFWYQQALGQGPEFLTYFQNEAQLDKSGLPSDRFFAERPEGSVSTLKIQRTQQEDSAVYLCASSLAAGARGEAFFGQGTRLTVV.

V usage is TRBV29-1 and J usage is TRBJ2-1; D is perhaps TRBD1 (7 bases). CDR1 SQVTM and CDR2 ANQGSEA come from the germline V gene. The CDR3 extends over 14 amino acids. The ends were cut back, 6 bases at V and 0 bases at J, with 12 bases in the middle. The CDR3 sequence: CSVAGGSSYNEQFF. In DNA form, the CDR3 reads TGCAGCGTGGCAGGGGGGAGCTCCTACAATGAGCAGTTCTTC.